This TCR beta chain was captured in a study of T-cell reconstitution after alpha-beta-depleted transplantation in children. TCRbeta library construction was performed incorporating unique molecular identifiers. Each CDR3 protein is one row after TCRdb ran MiXCR on the PCR reads. This table has around 370,000 distinct CDR3 sequences, under 13% appearing once. This clonotype has a handful of counts. Germline lookup yields CDR1 SEHNR and CDR2 FQNEAQ (reference sequence). CDR3 length equals 16 residues. Trimming at V came to 5 bases and at J to 2 bases, leaving 10 bases not matched to a gene. This clonotype was sampled from a human donor who donated a stem cell graft to a child with acute lymphoblastic leukemia. The sequences come from PBMCs from the stem cell graft donor, collected from the stem cell graft. The chain uses TRBV7-9 and TRBJ2-7, with 9 bases matching TRBD2. In DNA form, the CDR3 reads TGTGCCAGCAGCCAACAATTGACTAGCGGCACCTACGAGCAGTACTTC. Translating gives CASSQQLTSGTYEQYF. The whole variable domain, remainder taken from reference TRBV7-9 and TRBJ2-7, is DTGVSQNPRHKITKRGQNVTFRCDPISEHNRLYWYRQTLGQGPEFLTYFQNEAQLEKSRLLSDRFSAERPKGSFSTLEIQRTEQGDSAMYLCASSQQLTSGTYEQYFGPGTRLTVT.